Listed here are 18 T cell receptor beta chains from one sample, sequenced in a study of blood T cell repertoires in COVID-19. The data were produced by immunoSEQ multiplex PCR, yet TCRdb's version contains in-frame clones alone and is incomplete. This table holds about 180,000 clones, under 90% found once. Sequenced sample: peripheral blood. Source of these receptors: a person aged 70 to 79 with COVID-19, enrolled during active disease.

This sequence joins TRBV5-4 and TRBJ1-5; D not certain. V lost 0 bases and J lost 6, with 10 bases in between. Germline V gene lookup returns CDR1 SGHNT and CDR2 YYREEE (reference sequence). The CDR3 runs 14 residues. The CDR3 region has the DNA TGTGCCAGCAGCTTGGCAGGTAGCGGTCAGCCCCAGCATTTT. Protein sequence: CASSLAGSGQPQHF.

The gene calls are TRBV25-1 and TRBJ2-5, with D possibly matching TRBD2 (5 bases). V gave up 6 bases and J gave up 2 bases, with 13 bases separating them. CDR3 length: 14 amino acids. The germline V gene has CDR1 MGHDK and CDR2 SYGVNS. CDR3 DNA sequence: TGTGCCAGCAGGAGAACGGGAAGGCAAGAGACCCAGTACTTC. Translation: CASRRTGRQETQYF. The variable domain in full, completed from reference TRBV25-1 and TRBJ2-5, reads EADIYQTPRYLVIGTGKKITLECSQTMGHDKMYWYQQDPGMELHLIHYSYGVNSTEKGDLSSESTVSRIRTEHFPLTLESARPSHTSQYLCASRRTGRQETQYFGPGTRLLVL.

The rearrangement joins TRBV7-9 to TRBJ1-4; unclear D gene. This CDR3 contains 14 residues. Trimming removed 5 bases from V and 7 bases from J, with 14 bases in between. Germline-derived CDR1 and CDR2 are SEHNR and FQNEAQ (reference sequence). The CDR3 DNA reads as TGTGCCAGCAGCCCCCTTCGGGAGGGTGAAAAACTGTTTTTT. Translating it yields CASSPLREGEKLFF.

The rearrangement joins TRBV19 to TRBJ1-5; D is undetermined. The CDR3 contains 13 residues. Trimming took off 8 bases at V and 0 bases at J, with 8 bases between the two ends. The germline CDR1 and CDR2 sequences are LNHDA and SQIVND (reference sequence). The CDR3 DNA is TGTGCCAGTTCCCCTAATAGCAATCAGCCCCAGCATTTT. Translation gives CASSPNSNQPQHF.

The chain joins TRBV20-1 to TRBJ1-1, with unresolved D. This CDR3 has 13 residues. The V and J ends lost 3 bases and 0 bases respectively, with 8 bases between them. Per germline, CDR1 DFQATT and CDR2 SNEGSKA (reference sequence). Here the CDR3 DNA reads TGCAGTGCTAGTGCGGGGATGAACACTGAAGCTTTCTTT. It codes for CSASAGMNTEAFF.

This clone appeared once. J is TRBJ1-6 and V is TRBV3-1 (or the pseudogene TRBV3-2); D is perhaps TRBD1 (5 bases). The germline V gene encodes CDR1 LGHDT and CDR2 YNNKEL (reference sequence). V shed 1 base and J shed 8 bases, with 9 bases lying between them. This CDR3 is built from 14 residues. The chain's CDR3 is CASSQAVRDSPLHF. The CDR3 bases are TGTGCCAGCAGCCAAGCTGTCAGGGATTCACCCCTCCACTTT.

The chain links TRBV6-5 to TRBJ1-4; TRBD1 aligns across 7 bases. V lost 10 bases to trimming and J lost 4 bases; unmatched junction nucleotides: 6. The CDR3 runs to 13 residues. Germline V gene lookup returns CDR1 MNHEY and CDR2 SVGAGI. The CDR3 region has the DNA TGTGCCATCTCAGGGGGATTTAATGAAAAACTGTTTTTT. It is translated as CAISGGFNEKLFF.

This chain joins TRBV9 and TRBJ2-3; tentative D call: TRBD1 (6 bases). Germline CDR1 and CDR2: SGDLS and YYNGEE. This CDR3 has 13 amino acids. V lost 2 bases and J lost 4, with 8 bases in between. DNA of the CDR3: TGTGCCAGCAGCGTTGGGGGCCCAGATACGCAGTATTTT. Its translation is CASSVGGPDTQYF.

The chain has TRBV7-2 and TRBJ1-2; D call uncertain. V was pared by 2 bases and J by 5 bases, with 9 bases between. The CDR3 has 13 residues. Looked up from germline, CDR1 is SGHTA and CDR2 is FQGNSA. The chain's CDR3 is CASSLTRPYGYTF. The CDR3, as DNA: TGTGCCAGCAGCTTAACTCGCCCGTATGGCTACACCTTC.

The chain links TRBV6-5 to TRBJ1-1, with 8 bases fitting TRBD1. V gave up 6 bases and J gave up 1 base; unmatched junction bases: 4. The germline gives CDR1 MNHEY, CDR2 SVGAGI. The CDR3 totals 14 residues. The CDR3 is CASSRDRGNTEAFF. CDR3 in DNA: TGTGCCAGCAGCCGCGACAGGGGGAACACTGAAGCTTTCTTT.

The V call is TRBV11-2, the J call TRBJ2-7; 8 positions match TRBD2. Germline assignment: CDR1 SGHAT and CDR2 FQNNGV. CDR3 length equals 14 residues. J gave up 6 bases and V 5 bases, and 9 bases lay outside the gene matches. Here the CDR3 reads CASSARGLAAEQYF. In DNA form, the CDR3 reads TGTGCCAGCAGCGCGCGCGGACTAGCTGCCGAGCAGTACTTC.

The chain uses TRBV7-9 and TRBJ1-6; D possibly corresponds to TRBD1 (6 bases). V gave up 3 bases and J gave up 5 bases, with 14 bases separating them. Per the germline V gene, CDR1 is SEHNR and CDR2 is FQNEAQ (reference sequence). The CDR3 is 16 amino acids. The CDR3 loop is CASSFILGGNNSPLHF. CDR3 sequence (DNA): TGTGCCAGCAGCTTCATATTAGGGGGAAATAATTCACCCCTCCACTTT.

V is TRBV25-1 and J is TRBJ2-3, with D possibly matching TRBD2 (5 bases). Trimming stripped 3 bases from V and 5 bases from J, with 12 bases between. Germline CDR1 and CDR2: MGHDK and SYGVNS. The CDR3 covers 14 residues. The CDR3 DNA reads TGTGCCAGCAGTGAGCAAGGGAGTGTAGATACGCAGTATTTT. Its protein is CASSEQGSVDTQYF.

The chain combines TRBV11-3 with TRBJ2-1; TRBD2 aligns across 8 bases. Germline V lookup: CDR1 SGHNT, CDR2 YENEEA. J gave up 5 bases and V 7 bases, and 10 bases lay outside the gene matches. The CDR3 contains 15 residues. The CDR3 nucleotides are TGTGCCAGCACCCCGGGACTAGGAGGTGACAATGAGCAGTTCTTC. Protein sequence: CASTPGLGGDNEQFF.

The rearrangement links TRBV25-1 to TRBJ2-2; D remains unclear. From germline, CDR1 is MGHDK and CDR2 SYGVNS. With 4 bases removed from V and 6 bases from J, the gap between germline ends came to 18 bases. The CDR3 runs 16 residues. The CDR3 here is CASSVRTPAVAGELFF. The CDR3 DNA is TGTGCCAGCAGTGTCCGAACACCCGCAGTGGCCGGGGAGCTGTTTTTT.

The CDR3 loop reads CASSFRGATYEQYF. In DNA form, the CDR3 reads TGTGCCAGCAGCTTCAGGGGTGCTACCTACGAGCAGTACTTC. This chain links TRBV11-1 with TRBJ2-7; a weak D match, TRBD1 (6 bases). The germline V gene encodes CDR1 SGHAT and CDR2 FQDESV (reference sequence). Trimming stripped 3 bases from V and 2 bases from J, with 11 bases between. This CDR3 has 14 amino acids.

This rearrangement joins TRBV7-2 to TRBJ2-2, with D perhaps matching TRBD2 (5 bases). The V end was cut by 0 bases, the J end by 8 bases, with 13 bases between. Germline values: CDR1 SGHTA, CDR2 FQGNSA. The CDR3 has 15 amino acids. This CDR3 reads CASSLARLAAGELFF. DNA of the CDR3: TGTGCCAGCAGCTTAGCCCGGCTAGCAGCTGGGGAGCTGTTTTTT.

The gene calls are TRBV3-1 (or the pseudogene TRBV3-2) and TRBJ2-1; 9 nucleotides align to TRBD2. The CDR3 has 15 residues. Per the germline V gene, CDR1 is LGHDT and CDR2 is YNNKEL (reference sequence). With V trimmed by 4 bases and J by 8 bases, 9 bases remained unmatched. The CDR3: CASSPDSGRRYEQFF. Here the CDR3 DNA reads TGTGCCAGCAGCCCCGACAGCGGGAGGAGGTATGAGCAGTTCTTC.